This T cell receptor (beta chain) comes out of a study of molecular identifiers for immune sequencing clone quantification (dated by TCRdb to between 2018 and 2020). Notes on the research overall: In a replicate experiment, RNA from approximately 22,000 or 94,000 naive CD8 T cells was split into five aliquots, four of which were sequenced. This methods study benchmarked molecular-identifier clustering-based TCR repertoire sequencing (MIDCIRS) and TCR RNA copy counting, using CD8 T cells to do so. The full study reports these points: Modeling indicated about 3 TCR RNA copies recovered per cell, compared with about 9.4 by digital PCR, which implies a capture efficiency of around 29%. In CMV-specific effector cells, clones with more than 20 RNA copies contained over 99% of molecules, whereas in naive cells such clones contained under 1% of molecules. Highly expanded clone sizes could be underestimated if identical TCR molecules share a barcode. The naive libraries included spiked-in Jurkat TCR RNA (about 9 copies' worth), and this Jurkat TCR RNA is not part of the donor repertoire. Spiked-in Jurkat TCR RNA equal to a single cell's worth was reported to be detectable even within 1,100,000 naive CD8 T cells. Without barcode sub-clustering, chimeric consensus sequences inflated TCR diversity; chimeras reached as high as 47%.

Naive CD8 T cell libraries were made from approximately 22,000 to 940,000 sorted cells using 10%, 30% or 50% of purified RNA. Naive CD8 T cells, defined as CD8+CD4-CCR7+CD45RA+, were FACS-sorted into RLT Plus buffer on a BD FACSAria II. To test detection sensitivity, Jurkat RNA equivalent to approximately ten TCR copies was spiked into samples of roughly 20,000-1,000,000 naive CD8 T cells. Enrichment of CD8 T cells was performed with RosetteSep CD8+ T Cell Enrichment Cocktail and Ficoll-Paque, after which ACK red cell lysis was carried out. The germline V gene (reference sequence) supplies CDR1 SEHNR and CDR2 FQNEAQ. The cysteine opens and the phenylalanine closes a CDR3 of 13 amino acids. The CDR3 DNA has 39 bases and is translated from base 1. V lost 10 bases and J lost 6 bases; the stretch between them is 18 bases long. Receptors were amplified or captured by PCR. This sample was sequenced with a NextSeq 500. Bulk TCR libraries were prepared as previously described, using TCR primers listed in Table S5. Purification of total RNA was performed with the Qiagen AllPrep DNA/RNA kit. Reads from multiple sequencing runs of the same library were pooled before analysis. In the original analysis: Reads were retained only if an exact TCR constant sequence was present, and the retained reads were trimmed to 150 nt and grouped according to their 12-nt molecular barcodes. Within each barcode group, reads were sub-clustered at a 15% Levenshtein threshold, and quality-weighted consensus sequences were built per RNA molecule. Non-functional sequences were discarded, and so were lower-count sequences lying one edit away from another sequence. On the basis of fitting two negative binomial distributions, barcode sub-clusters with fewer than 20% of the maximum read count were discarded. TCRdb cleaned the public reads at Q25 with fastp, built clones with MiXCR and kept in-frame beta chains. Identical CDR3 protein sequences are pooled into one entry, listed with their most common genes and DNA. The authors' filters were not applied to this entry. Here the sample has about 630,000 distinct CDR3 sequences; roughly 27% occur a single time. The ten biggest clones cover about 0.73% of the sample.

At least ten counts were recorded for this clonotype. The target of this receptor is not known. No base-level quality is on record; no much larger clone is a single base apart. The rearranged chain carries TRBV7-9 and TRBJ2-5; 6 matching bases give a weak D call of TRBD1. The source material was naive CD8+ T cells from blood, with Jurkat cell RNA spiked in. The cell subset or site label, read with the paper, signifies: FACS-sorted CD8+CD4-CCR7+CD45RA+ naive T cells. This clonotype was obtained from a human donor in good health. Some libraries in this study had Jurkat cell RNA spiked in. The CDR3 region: CATKEGDRKTQYF. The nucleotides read TGTGCCACCAAAGAGGGGGACCGAAAGACCCAGTACTTC.